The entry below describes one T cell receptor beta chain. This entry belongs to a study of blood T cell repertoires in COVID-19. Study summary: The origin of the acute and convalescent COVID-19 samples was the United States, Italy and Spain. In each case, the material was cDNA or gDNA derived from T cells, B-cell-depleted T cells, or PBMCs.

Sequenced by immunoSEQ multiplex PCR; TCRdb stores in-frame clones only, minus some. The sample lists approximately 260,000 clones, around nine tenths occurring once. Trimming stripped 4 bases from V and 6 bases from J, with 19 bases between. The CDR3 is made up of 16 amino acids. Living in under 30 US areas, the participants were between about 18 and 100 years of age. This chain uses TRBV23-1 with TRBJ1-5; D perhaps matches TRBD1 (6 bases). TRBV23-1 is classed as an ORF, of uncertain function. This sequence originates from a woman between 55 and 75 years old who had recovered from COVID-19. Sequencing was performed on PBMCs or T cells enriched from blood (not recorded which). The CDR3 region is CASSLHRGTQSQPQHF. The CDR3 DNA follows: TGCGCCAGCAGTCTCCACAGAGGGACACAATCTCAGCCCCAGCATTTT.